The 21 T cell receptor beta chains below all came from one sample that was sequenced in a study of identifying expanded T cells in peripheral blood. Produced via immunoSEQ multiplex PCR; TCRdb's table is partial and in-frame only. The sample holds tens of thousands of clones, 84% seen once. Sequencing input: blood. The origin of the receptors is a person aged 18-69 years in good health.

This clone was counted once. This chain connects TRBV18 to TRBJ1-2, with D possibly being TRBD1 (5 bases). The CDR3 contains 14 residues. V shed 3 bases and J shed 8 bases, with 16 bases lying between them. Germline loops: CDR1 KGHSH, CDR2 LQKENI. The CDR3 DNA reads TGTGCCAGCTCACCGGATCAGGGTTCGGAGGGCTACACCTTC. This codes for CASSPDQGSEGYTF.

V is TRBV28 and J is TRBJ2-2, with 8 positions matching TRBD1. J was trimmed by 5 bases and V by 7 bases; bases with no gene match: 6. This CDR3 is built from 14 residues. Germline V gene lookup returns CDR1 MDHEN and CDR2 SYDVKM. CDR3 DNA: TGTGCCAGCATAGGACAGGGAAGGACCGGGGAGCTGTTTTTT. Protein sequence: CASIGQGRTGELFF.

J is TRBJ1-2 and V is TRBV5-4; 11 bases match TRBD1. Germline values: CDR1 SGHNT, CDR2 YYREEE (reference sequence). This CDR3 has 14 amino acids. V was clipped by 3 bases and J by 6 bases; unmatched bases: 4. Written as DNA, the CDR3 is TGTGCCAGCAGCTCTTCGGGACAGGGGGATGGCTACACCTTC. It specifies CASSSSGQGDGYTF.

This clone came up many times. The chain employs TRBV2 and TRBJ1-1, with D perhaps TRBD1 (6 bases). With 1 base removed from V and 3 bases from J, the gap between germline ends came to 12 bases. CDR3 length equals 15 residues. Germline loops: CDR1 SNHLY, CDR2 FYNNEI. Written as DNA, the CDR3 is TGTGCCAGCAGTGAAGTCGGGGGCGGATACACTGAAGCTTTCTTT. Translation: CASSEVGGGYTEAFF.

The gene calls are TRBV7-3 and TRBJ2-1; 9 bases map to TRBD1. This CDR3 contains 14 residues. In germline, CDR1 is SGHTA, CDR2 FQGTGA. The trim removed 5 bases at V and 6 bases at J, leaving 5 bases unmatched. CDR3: CASSPGQGTNEQFF. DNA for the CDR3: TGTGCCAGCAGCCCGGGACAGGGAACCAATGAGCAGTTCTTC. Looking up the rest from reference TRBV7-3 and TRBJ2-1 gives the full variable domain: GAGVSQTPSNKVTEKGKYVELRCDPISGHTALYWYRQSLGQGPEFLIYFQGTGAADDSGLPNDRFFAVRPEGSVSTLKIQRTERGDSAVYLCASSPGQGTNEQFFGPGTRLTVL.

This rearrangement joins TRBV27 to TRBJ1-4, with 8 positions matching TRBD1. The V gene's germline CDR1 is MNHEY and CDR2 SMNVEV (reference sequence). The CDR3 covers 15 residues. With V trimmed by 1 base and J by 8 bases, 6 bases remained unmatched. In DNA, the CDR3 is TGTGCCAGCAGTTTATATTCAGGGGGCCGGGAAAAACTGTTTTTT. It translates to CASSLYSGGREKLFF.

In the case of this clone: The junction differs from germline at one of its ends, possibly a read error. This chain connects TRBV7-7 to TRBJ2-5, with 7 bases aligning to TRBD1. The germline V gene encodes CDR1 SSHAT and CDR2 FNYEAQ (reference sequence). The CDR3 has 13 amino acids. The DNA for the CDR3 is TGTGCTAGCAGCACGGGACAGCAAGAGACCCAGTACTTC. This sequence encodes CASSTGQQETQYF.

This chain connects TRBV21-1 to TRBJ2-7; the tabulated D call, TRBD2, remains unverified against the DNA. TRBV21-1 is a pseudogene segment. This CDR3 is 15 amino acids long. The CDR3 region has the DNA TGTGCCAGCAGCAGGGGCGGGAGAGGGTCCTACGAGCAGTACTTC. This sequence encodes CASSRGGRGSYEQYF.

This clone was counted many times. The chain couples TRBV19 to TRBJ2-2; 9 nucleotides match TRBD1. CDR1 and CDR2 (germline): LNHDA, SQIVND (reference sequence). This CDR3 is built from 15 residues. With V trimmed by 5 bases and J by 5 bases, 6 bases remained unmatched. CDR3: CASSARTGETGELFF. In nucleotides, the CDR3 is TGTGCCAGTAGTGCCAGGACAGGGGAGACCGGGGAGCTGTTTTTT.

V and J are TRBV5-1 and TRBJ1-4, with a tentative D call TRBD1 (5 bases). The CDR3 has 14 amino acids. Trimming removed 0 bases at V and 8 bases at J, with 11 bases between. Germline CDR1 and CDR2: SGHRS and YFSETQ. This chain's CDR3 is CASSLEGRGEKLFF. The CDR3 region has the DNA TGCGCCAGCAGCTTGGAGGGGCGCGGGGAAAAACTGTTTTTT.

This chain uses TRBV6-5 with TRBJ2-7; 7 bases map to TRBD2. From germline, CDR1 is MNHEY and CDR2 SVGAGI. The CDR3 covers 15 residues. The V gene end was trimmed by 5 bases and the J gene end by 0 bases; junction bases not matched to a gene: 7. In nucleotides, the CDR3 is TGTGCCAGCAGTCCCCGAGGCGGGAGCTCCTACGAGCAGTACTTC. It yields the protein CASSPRGGSSYEQYF.

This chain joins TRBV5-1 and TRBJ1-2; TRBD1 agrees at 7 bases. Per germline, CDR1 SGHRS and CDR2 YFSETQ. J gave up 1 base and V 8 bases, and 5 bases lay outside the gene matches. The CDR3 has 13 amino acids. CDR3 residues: CARGTANNYGYTF. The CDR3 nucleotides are TGCGCCAGGGGGACAGCCAATAACTATGGCTACACCTTC.

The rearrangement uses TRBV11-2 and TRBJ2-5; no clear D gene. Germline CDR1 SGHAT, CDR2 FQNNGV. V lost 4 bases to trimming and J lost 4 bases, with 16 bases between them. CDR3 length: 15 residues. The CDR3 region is CASSSTHLSGETQYF. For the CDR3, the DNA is TGTGCCAGCAGCTCAACCCACCTCTCGGGAGAGACCCAGTACTTC.

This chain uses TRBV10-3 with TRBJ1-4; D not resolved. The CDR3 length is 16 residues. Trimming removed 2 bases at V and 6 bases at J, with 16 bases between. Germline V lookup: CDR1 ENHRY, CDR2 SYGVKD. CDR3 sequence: CAISEMSRSADEKLFF. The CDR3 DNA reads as TGTGCCATCAGTGAGATGTCCAGGTCCGCGGATGAAAAACTGTTTTTT.

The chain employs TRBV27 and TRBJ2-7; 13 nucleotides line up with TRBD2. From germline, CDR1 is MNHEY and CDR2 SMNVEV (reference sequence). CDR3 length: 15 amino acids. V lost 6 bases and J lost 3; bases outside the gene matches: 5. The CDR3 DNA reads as TGTGCCAGCAGCCCGGGACTAGCGGGACTCTACGAGCAGTACTTC. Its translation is CASSPGLAGLYEQYF.

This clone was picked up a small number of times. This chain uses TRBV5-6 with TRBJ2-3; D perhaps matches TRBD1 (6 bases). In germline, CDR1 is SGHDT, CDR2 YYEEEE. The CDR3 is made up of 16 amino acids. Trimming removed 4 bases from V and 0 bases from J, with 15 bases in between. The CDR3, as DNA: TGTGCCAGCAGCCTAACTCAGGACAGAAGCACAGATACGCAGTATTTT. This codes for CASSLTQDRSTDTQYF.

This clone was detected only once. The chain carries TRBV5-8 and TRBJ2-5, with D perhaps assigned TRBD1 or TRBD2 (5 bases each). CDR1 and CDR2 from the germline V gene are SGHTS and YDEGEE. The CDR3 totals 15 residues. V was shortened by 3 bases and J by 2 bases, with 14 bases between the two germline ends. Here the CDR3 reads CASSSGRDVQETQYF. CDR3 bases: TGTGCCAGCAGCTCCGGCAGGGACGTACAAGAGACCCAGTACTTC.

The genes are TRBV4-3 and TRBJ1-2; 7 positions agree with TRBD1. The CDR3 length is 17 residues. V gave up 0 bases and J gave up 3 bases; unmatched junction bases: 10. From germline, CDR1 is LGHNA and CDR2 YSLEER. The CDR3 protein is CASSQEARQGEYYGYTF. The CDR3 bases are TGCGCCAGCAGCCAAGAAGCAAGACAGGGAGAATACTATGGCTACACCTTC.

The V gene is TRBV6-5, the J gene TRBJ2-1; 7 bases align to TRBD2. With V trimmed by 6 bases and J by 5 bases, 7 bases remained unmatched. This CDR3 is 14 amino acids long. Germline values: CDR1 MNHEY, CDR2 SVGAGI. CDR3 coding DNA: TGTGCCAGCAGCCCGCCCCTAGCGGACAATGAGCAGTTCTTC. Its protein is CASSPPLADNEQFF.

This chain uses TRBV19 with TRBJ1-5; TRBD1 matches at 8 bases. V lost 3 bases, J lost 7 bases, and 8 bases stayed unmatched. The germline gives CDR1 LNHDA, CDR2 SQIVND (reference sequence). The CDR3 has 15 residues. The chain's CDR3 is CASSIPGQEGQPQHF. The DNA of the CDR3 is TGTGCCAGTAGTATCCCGGGACAGGAAGGCCAGCCCCAGCATTTT. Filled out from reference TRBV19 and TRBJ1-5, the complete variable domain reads DGGITQSPKYLFRKEGQNVTLSCEQNLNHDAMYWYRQDPGQGLRLIYYSQIVNDFQKGDIAEGYSVSREKKESFPLTVTSAQKNPTAFYLCASSIPGQEGQPQHFGDGTRLSIL.

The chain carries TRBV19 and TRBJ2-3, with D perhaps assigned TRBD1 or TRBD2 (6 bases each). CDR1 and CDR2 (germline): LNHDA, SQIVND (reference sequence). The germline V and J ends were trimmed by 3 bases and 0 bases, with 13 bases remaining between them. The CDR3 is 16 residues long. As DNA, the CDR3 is TGTGCCAGTAGTATTGGGGGGCGGAGTAGCACAGATACGCAGTATTTT. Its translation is CASSIGGRSSTDTQYF.